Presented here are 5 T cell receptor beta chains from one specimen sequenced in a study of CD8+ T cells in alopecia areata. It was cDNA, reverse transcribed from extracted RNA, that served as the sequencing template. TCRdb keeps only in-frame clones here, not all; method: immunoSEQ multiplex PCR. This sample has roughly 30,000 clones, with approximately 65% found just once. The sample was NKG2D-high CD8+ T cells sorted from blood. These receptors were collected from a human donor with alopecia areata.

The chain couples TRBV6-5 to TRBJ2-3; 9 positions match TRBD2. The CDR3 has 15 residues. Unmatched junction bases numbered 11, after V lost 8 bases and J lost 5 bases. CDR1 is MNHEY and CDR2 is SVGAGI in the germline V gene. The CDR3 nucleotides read TGTGCCAGCTTGCGGGGGGGCCATAAAGAAGATACGCAGTATTTT. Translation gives CASLRGGHKEDTQYF.

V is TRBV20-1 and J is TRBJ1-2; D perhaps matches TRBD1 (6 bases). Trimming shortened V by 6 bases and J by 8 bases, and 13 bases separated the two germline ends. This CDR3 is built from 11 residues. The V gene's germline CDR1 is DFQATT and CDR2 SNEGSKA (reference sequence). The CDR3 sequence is CSARQDKGYTF. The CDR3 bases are TGCAGTGCGCGACAGGATAAGGGCTACACCTTC.

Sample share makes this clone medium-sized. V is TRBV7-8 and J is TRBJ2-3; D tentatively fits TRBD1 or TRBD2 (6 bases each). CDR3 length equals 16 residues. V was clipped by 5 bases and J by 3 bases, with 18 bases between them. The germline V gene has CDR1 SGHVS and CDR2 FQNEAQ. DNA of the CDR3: TGTGCCAGCAGCCTAAGACAGGCCGGGGGAACAGATACGCAGTATTTT. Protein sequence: CASSLRQAGGTDTQYF.

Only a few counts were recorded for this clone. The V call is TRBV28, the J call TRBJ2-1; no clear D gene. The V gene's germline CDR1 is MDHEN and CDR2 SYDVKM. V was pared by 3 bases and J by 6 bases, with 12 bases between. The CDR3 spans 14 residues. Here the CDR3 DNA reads TGTGCCAGCAGTTTGTTGCGGTTCGGCAATGAGCAGTTCTTC. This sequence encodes CASSLLRFGNEQFF.

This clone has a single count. The chain's CDR3 is CASSVGTGVSETQYF. CDR3 in DNA: TGTGCCAGCAGCGTAGGGACAGGGGTTTCGGAGACCCAGTACTTC. The chain couples TRBV9 to TRBJ2-5; TRBD1 agrees at 9 bases. The CDR3 has 15 residues. In germline, CDR1 is SGDLS, CDR2 YYNGEE. V gave up 0 bases and J gave up 5 bases; unmatched junction bases: 5.